These T cell receptor beta chains were read from a single sample in a study of shared clonotypes between healthy human individuals. Assay: immunoSEQ multiplex PCR; the TCRdb copy retains only in-frame clones and omits some. Of some 980,000 clones detected, 76% appear once; the ten largest clones hold around 1.4%. The sample consisted of memory CD4+ T cells sorted from blood. The receptors shown here come from a man between 18 and 35 years old in good health. The CDR3 runs from the conserved cysteine through the conserved F or W. D genes are given only for firm matches. Some rows have no size entry. The others give once, few or many, or a class for an expanded clone.

>.|.|TRBV10-3|TRBJ2-7
CAISGSGEQYF
TGTGCCATCAGTGGCAGCGGAGAGCAGTACTTC
>.|.|TRBV5-1|TRBJ2-5
CASSLGLVTETQYF
TGCGCCAGCAGCTTGGGGCTGGTTACGGAGACCCAGTACTTC
>.|TRBD2|TRBV7-2|TRBJ2-1
CASSSSGRDLGWVF
TGTGCCAGCAGCTCTAGCGGGAGGGACCTTGGGTGGGTCTTC
>.|TRBD2|TRBV18|TRBJ2-7
CASSPPTSGLEGYEQYF
TGTGCCAGCTCACCACCGACTAGCGGACTAGAAGGCTACGAGCAGTACTTC
>.|.|TRBV10-1|TRBJ2-3
CASSDGVTDTQYF
TGCGCCAGCAGTGATGGAGTCACAGATACGCAGTATTTT
>.|TRBD1|TRBV5-1|TRBJ1-1
CASKTGYEGTEAFF
TGCGCCAGCAAGACAGGGTACGAGGGCACTGAAGCTTTCTTT
>.|TRBD1|TRBV7-3|TRBJ2-7
CASSSQGAPSYEQYF
TGTGCCAGCAGCTCGCAGGGGGCGCCGTCTTACGAGCAGTACTTC
>.|.|TRBV18|TRBJ2-5
CASSTGISETQYF
TGTGCCAGCTCTACAGGGATTTCGGAGACCCAGTACTTC
>few|.|TRBV28|TRBJ1-2
CASSLPGIGYTF
TGTGCCAGCAGTTTACCGGGAATCGGCTACACCTTC
>.|TRBD2|TRBV7-9|TRBJ2-7
CASSPRAGGRYEQYF
TGTGCCAGCAGCCCAAGGGCGGGAGGACGATACGAGCAGTACTTC
>.|TRBD1|TRBV4-1|TRBJ2-2
CASSQEWWTGERTGELFF
TGCGCCAGCAGCCAAGAATGGTGGACAGGGGAACGCACCGGGGAGCTGTTTTTT
>.|TRBD2|TRBV10-3|TRBJ2-7
CAISTGTSGSSEQYF
TGTGCCATCAGCACCGGGACTAGCGGGAGTAGCGAGCAGTACTTC
>few|TRBD1|TRBV5-4|TRBJ1-2
CASRPGQGARYGYTF
TGTGCCAGCAGACCTGGACAGGGGGCGCGGTATGGCTACACCTTC
>.|TRBD1|TRBV5-1|TRBJ1-6
CASSLDPRQGNSPLHF
TGCGCCAGCAGCTTGGACCCTAGACAGGGAAATTCACCCCTCCACTTT
>few|.|TRBV9|TRBJ1-5
CASSPRPGTTGSNQPQHF
TGTGCCAGCAGCCCCAGACCGGGAACTACGGGAAGCAATCAGCCCCAGCATTTT
>.|TRBD1|TRBV28|TRBJ1-5
CASSDTGQGKRPQHF
TGTGCCAGCAGTGATACTGGACAGGGAAAAAGGCCCCAGCATTTT
>.|TRBD2|TRBV6-1|TRBJ2-1
CASSVSSGAFNEQFF
TGTGCCAGCAGTGTGTCTAGCGGGGCGTTCAATGAGCAGTTCTTC
>.|.|TRBV25-1|TRBJ1-1
CASKRSDTEAFF
TGTGCCAGTAAGAGATCGGACACTGAAGCTTTCTTT
>.|TRBD1|TRBV2|TRBJ1-1
CASSGQVGTEAFF
TGTGCCAGCAGCGGACAGGTCGGAACTGAAGCTTTCTTT
>.|TRBD1|TRBV5-8|TRBJ2-5
CASSLARQGSQETQYF
TGTGCCAGCAGCTTGGCGAGACAGGGTTCCCAAGAGACCCAGTACTTC
>.|.|TRBV30|TRBJ2-7
CAWSPNTYEQYF
TGTGCCTGGAGTCCTAATACCTACGAGCAGTACTTC
>many|TRBD2|TRBV28|TRBJ2-5
CASSRSGTIRTQYF
TGTGCCAGCAGTCGTTCCGGGACTATCCGAACCCAGTACTTC
>.|TRBD1|TRBV7-2|TRBJ1-4
CASSLTGSNEKLFF
TGTGCCAGCAGCTTGACAGGGTCTAATGAAAAACTGTTTTTT
>.|.|TRBV5-8|TRBJ1-4
CASSLDATNEKLFF
TGTGCCAGCAGCTTAGATGCAACTAATGAAAAACTGTTTTTT
>many|TRBD2|TRBV6-1|TRBJ2-5
CASSEVVTSGSGGYQETQYF
TGTGCCAGCAGTGAAGTCGTGACTAGCGGGAGTGGGGGGTACCAAGAGACCCAGTACTTC
>.|.|TRBV29-1|TRBJ2-6
CSVFDIRSSGANVLTF
TGCAGCGTTTTCGACATACGCTCGTCGGGGGCCAACGTCCTGACTTTC
>.|.|TRBV11-2|TRBJ1-2
CASSHINYGYTF
TGTGCCAGCAGCCACATTAACTATGGCTACACCTTC
>.|.|TRBV11-2|TRBJ2-7
CASSLRPDSYEQYF
TGTGCCAGCAGCTTAAGGCCGGACTCCTACGAGCAGTACTTC
>.|TRBD1|TRBV6-5|TRBJ1-3
CASSPGQISGNTIYF
TGTGCCAGCAGCCCGGGACAGATCTCTGGAAACACCATATATTTT
>.|.|TRBV7-6|TRBJ2-7
CASSTEPRSYEQYF
TGTGCCAGCAGCACCGAACCTCGCTCCTACGAGCAGTACTTC
>.|TRBD1|TRBV7-2|TRBJ2-5
CASSSRQGRTPGTQYF
TGTGCCAGCAGCTCACGACAGGGGCGAACCCCGGGGACCCAGTACTTC
>.|TRBD1|TRBV6-5|TRBJ1-1
CASDPGQGQAFF
TGTGCCAGCGACCCAGGACAGGGACAAGCTTTCTTT
>.|.|TRBV22-1|TRBJ1-5
CPGSAPPSGGRNQPQHF
TGTCCTGGGAGCGCCCCCCCTTCTGGCGGTCGCAATCAGCCCCAGCATTTT
>.|TRBD1|TRBV6-1|TRBJ1-1
CASSVRGENTEAFF
TGTGCCAGCAGTGTCAGGGGGGAAAACACTGAAGCTTTCTTT
>.|.|TRBV10-3|TRBJ2-5
CAISESQGLETQYF
TGTGCCATCAGTGAGTCCCAGGGCTTAGAGACCCAGTACTTC
>.|.|TRBV4-2|TRBJ1-1
CASSQGRGMNTEAFF
TGTGCCAGCAGCCAAGGGAGAGGAATGAACACTGAAGCTTTCTTT
>.|.|TRBV7-2|TRBJ2-7
CASSLGPHAPLGWTYEQYF
TGTGCCAGCAGCTTAGGACCTCACGCCCCTTTGGGGTGGACCTACGAGCAGTACTTC
>.|.|TRBV5-1|TRBJ1-2
CASSLGGSTNYGYTF
TGCGCCAGCAGCTTGGGGGGATCTACTAACTATGGCTACACCTTC
>.|TRBD1|TRBV7-3|TRBJ2-2
CASSPRGGDTGELFF
TGTGCCAGCAGCCCAAGAGGGGGCGACACCGGGGAGCTGTTTTTT
>.|.|TRBV18|TRBJ1-3
CASSPGRAGNTIYF
TGTGCCAGCTCACCAGGCAGGGCTGGAAACACCATATATTTT
>.|TRBD1|TRBV10-3|TRBJ1-1
CAISLGTGRRTEAFF
TGTGCCATCAGTCTCGGGACAGGGAGGAGGACTGAAGCTTTCTTT